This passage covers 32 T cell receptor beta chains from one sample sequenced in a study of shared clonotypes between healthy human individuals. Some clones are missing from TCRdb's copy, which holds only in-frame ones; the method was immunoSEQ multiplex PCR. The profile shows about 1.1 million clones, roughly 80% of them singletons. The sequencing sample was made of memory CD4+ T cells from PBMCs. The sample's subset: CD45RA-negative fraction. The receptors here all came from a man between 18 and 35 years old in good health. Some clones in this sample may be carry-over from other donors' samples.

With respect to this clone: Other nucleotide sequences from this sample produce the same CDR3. CDR3 amino acids: CASSRAGAKNIQYF. Written as DNA, the CDR3 is TGTGCCAGCTCCCGGGCAGGAGCCAAAAACATTCAGTACTTC. The gene calls are TRBV18 and TRBJ2-4, with D hard to call. Germline values: CDR1 KGHSH, CDR2 LQKENI. The length of the CDR3 is 14 residues. V dropped 6 bases and J dropped 0 bases, with 9 bases sitting between them. The full variable domain, with the rest looked up from reference TRBV18 and TRBJ2-4, is NAGVMQNPRHLVRRRGQEARLRCSPMKGHSHVYWYRQLPEEGLKFMVYLQKENIIDESGMPKERFSAEFPKEGPSILRIQQVVRGDSAAYFCASSRAGAKNIQYFGAGTRLSVL.

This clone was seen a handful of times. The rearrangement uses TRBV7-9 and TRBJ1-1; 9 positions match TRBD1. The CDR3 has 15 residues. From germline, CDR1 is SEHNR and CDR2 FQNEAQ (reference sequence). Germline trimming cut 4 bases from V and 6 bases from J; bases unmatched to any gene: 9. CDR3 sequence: CASSSYRDREAEAFF. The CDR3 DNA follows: TGTGCCAGCAGCTCGTACCGGGACAGGGAGGCTGAAGCTTTCTTT.

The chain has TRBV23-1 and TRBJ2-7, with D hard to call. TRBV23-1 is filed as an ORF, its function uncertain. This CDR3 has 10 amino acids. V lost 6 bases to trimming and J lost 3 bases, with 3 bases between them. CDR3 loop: CASRDYEQYF. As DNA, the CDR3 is TGCGCCAGCAGGGACTACGAGCAGTACTTC.

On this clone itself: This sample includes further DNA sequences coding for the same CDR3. CDR3 in amino acids: CASSLTGREQYF. CDR3 DNA: TGTGCCAGCAGTTTGACAGGGAGGGAGCAGTACTTC. The chain has TRBV6-6 and TRBJ2-7; weak D call: TRBD1 (7 bases). Deletions cut 4 bases from V and 7 bases from J, with 11 bases between. This CDR3 is 12 amino acids long. Germline CDR1 reads MNHNY; CDR2 reads SVGAGI (reference sequence).

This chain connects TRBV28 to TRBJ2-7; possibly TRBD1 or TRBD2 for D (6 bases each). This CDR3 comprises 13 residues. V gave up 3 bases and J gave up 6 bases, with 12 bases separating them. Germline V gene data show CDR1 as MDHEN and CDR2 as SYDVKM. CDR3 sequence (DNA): TGTGCCAGCAGTTTGAGGACAGCGGGCGAGCAGTACTTC. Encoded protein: CASSLRTAGEQYF.

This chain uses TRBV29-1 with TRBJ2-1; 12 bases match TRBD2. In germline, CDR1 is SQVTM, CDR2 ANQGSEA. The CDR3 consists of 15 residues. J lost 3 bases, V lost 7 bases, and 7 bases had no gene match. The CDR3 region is CSGHGTSGFYNEQFF. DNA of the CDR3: TGCAGCGGCCACGGGACTAGCGGGTTCTACAATGAGCAGTTCTTC.

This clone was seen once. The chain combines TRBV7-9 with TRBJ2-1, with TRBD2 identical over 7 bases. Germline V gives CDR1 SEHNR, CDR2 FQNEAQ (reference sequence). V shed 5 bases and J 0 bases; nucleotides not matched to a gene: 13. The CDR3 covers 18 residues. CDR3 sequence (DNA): TGTGCCAGCAGCCCCAGTACCTCTAGCGGTCCCTCCTACAATGAGCAGTTCTTC. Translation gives CASSPSTSSGPSYNEQFF.

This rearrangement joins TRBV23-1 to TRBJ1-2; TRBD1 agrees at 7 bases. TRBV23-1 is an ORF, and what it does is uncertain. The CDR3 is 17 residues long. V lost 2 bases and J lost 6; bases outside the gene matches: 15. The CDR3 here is CASSQPHQDRINDGYTF. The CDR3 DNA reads TGCGCCAGCAGTCAACCTCATCAGGACAGGATCAACGATGGCTACACCTTC.

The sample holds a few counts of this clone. The CDR3 here is CASSYSIGEEQFF. CDR3 bases: TGTGCCAGCAGTTACTCGATAGGGGAGGAGCAGTTCTTC. J is TRBJ2-1 and V is TRBV6-5; D assignment may be TRBD1 or TRBD2 (5 bases each). Deletions cut 0 bases from V and 10 bases from J, with 10 bases between. Germline CDR1 reads MNHEY; CDR2 reads SVGAGI. This CDR3 region has 13 residues.

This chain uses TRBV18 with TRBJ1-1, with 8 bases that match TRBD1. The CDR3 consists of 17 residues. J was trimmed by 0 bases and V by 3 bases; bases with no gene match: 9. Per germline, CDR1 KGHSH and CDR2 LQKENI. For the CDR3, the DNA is TGTGCCAGCTCACCGACGCGGACAGGGCAATTGAACACTGAAGCTTTCTTT. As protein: CASSPTRTGQLNTEAFF. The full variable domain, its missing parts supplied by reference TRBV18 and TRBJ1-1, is NAGVMQNPRHLVRRRGQEARLRCSPMKGHSHVYWYRQLPEEGLKFMVYLQKENIIDESGMPKERFSAEFPKEGPSILRIQQVVRGDSAAYFCASSPTRTGQLNTEAFFGQGTRLTVV.

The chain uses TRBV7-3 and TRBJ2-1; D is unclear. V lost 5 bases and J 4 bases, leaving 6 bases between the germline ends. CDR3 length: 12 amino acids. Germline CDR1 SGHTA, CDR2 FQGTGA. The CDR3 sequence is CASSHPYNEQFF. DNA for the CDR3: TGTGCCAGCAGCCATCCGTACAATGAGCAGTTCTTC.

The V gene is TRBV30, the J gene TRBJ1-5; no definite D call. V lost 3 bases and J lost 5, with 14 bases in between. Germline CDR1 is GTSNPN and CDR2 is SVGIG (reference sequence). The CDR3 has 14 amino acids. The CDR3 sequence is CAWSPTQVDQPQHF. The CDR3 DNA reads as TGTGCCTGGAGCCCTACCCAGGTGGATCAGCCCCAGCATTTT.

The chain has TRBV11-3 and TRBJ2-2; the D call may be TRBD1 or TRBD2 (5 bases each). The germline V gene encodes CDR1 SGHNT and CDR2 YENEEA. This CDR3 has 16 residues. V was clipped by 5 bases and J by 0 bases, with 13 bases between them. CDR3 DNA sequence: TGTGCCAGCAGCCCTGGGGCTAGCTCGAACACCGGGGAGCTGTTTTTT. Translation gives CASSPGASSNTGELFF.

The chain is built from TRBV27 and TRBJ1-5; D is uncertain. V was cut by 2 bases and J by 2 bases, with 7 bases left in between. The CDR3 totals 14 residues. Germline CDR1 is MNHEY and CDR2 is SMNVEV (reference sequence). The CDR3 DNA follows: TGTGCCAGCAGTTTAGGTGGGGGCAATCAGCCCCAGCATTTT. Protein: CASSLGGGNQPQHF.

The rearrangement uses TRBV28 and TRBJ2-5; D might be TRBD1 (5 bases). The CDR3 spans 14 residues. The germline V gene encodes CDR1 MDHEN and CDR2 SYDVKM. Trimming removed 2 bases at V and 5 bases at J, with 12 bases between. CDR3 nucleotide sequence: TGTGCCAGCAGTTTAATAGGCAGGGTTGAGACCCAGTACTTC. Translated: CASSLIGRVETQYF.

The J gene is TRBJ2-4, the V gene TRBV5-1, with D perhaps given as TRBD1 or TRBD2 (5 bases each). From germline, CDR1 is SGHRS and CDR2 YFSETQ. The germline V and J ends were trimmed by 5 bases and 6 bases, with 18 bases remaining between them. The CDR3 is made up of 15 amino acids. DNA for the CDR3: TGCGCCAGCAGACCTCCCGGGACCGGAGGAAACATTCAGTACTTC. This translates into CASRPPGTGGNIQYF.

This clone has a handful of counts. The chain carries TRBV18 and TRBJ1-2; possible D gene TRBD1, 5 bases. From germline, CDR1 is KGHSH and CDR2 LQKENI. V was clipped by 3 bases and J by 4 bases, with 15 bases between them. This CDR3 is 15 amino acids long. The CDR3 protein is CASSPGTPPSYGYTF. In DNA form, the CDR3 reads TGTGCCAGCTCACCCGGGACGCCCCCTTCCTATGGCTACACCTTC. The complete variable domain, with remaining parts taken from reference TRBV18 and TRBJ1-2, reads NAGVMQNPRHLVRRRGQEARLRCSPMKGHSHVYWYRQLPEEGLKFMVYLQKENIIDESGMPKERFSAEFPKEGPSILRIQQVVRGDSAAYFCASSPGTPPSYGYTFGSGTRLTVV.

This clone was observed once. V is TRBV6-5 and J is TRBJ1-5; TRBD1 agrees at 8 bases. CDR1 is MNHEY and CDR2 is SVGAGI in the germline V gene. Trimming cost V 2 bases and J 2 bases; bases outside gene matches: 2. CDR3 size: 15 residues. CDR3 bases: TGTGCCAGCAGTTACGGGACAGGCGGCAATCAGCCCCAGCATTTT. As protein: CASSYGTGGNQPQHF.

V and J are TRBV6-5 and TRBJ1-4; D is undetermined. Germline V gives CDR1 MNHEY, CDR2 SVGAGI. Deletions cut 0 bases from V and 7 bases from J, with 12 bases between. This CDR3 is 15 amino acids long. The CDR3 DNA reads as TGTGCCAGCAGTTACTCGACCCCCGGTAGTGAAAAACTGTTTTTT. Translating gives CASSYSTPGSEKLFF.

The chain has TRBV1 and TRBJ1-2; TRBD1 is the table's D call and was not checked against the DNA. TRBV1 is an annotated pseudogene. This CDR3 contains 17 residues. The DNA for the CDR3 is TGCACCAGCAGCCAAGGATCCACAGGGAAAGTAAACTATGGCTACACCTTC. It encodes CTSSQGSTGKVNYGYTF.

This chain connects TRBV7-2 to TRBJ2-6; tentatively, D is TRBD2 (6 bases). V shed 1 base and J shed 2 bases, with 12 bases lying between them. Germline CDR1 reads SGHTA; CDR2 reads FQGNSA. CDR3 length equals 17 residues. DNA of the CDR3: TGTGCCAGCAGCTTAGAGACTAGTGGGGCTGGGGCCAACGTCCTGACTTTC. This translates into CASSLETSGAGANVLTF.

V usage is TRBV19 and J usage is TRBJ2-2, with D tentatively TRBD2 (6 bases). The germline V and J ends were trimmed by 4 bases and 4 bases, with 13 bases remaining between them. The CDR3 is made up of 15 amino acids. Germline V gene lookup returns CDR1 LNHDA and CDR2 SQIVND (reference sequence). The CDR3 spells CASSSGGGGTGELFF. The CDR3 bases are TGTGCCAGTAGTAGTGGGGGAGGTGGCACCGGGGAGCTGTTTTTT.

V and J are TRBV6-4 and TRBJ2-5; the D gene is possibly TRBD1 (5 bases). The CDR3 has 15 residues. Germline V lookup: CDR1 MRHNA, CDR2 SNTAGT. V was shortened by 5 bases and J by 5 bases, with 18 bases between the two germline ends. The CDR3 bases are TGTGCCAGCAGTTTTGTCTGGGGCGAAGGGGAGACCCAGTACTTC. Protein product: CASSFVWGEGETQYF.

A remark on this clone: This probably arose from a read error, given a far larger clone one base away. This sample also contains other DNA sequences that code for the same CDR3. The CDR3 loop is CSARDGTYEQYF. DNA of the CDR3: TGCAGCGCGCGGGACGGAACCTACGAACAGTACTTC. This chain uses TRBV29-1 with TRBJ2-7; D possibly corresponds to TRBD2 (6 bases). This CDR3 is 12 amino acids long. CDR1 is SQVTM and CDR2 is ANQGSEA in the germline V gene.

The CDR3 DNA follows: TGTGCCAGCAGCTTTAGGGGGGGCACTGAAGCTTTCTTT. It yields the protein CASSFRGGTEAFF. The chain combines TRBV11-3 with TRBJ1-1; the D gene is possibly TRBD1 (6 bases). The CDR3 extends over 13 amino acids. From germline, CDR1 is SGHNT and CDR2 YENEEA. Deletions cut 3 bases from V and 4 bases from J, with 9 bases between.

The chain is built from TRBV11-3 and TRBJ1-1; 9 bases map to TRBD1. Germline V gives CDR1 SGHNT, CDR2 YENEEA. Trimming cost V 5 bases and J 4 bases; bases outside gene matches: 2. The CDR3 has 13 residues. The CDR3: CASSRDRATEAFF. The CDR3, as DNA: TGTGCCAGCAGCAGGGACAGGGCCACTGAAGCTTTCTTT.

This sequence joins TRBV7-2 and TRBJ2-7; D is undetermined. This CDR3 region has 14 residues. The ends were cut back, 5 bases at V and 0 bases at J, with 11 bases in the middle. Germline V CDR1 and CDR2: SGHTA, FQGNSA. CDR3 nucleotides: TGTGCCAGCAGCGTGACGGCAAGCTCCTACGAGCAGTACTTC. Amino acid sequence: CASSVTASSYEQYF. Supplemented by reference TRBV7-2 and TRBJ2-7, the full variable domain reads GAGVSQSPSNKVTEKGKDVELRCDPISGHTALYWYRQSLGQGLEFLIYFQGNSAPDKSGLPSDRFSAERTGGSVSTLTIQRTQQEDSAVYLCASSVTASSYEQYFGPGTRLTVT.

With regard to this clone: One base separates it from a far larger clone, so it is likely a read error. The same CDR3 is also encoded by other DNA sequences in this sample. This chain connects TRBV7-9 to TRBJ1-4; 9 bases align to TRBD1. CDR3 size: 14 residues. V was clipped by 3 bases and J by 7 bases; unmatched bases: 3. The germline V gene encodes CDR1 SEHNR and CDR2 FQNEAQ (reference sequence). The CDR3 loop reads CASSLGQGGEKLFF. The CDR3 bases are TGTGCCAGCAGCTTGGGACAGGGTGGTGAAAAACTGTTTTTT.

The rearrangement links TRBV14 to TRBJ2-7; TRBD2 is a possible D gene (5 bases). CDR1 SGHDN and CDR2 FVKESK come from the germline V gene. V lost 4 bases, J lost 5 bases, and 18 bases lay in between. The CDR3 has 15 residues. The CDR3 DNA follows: TGTGCCAGCAGCCGGTCCGGGATACTCAGCCACGAGCAGTACTTC. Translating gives CASSRSGILSHEQYF.

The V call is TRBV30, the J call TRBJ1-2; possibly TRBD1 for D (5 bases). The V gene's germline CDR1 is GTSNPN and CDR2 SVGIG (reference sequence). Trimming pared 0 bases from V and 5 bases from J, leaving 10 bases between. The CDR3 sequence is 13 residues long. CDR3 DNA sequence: TGTGCCTGGAGTGTGTCAGGACATTATGGCTACACCTTC. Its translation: CAWSVSGHYGYTF.

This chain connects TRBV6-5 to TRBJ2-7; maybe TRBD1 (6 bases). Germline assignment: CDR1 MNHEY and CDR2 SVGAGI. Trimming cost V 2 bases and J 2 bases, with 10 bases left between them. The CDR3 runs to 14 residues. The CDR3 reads CASSYHQGTYEQYF. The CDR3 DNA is TGTGCCAGCAGTTACCACCAGGGGACCTACGAGCAGTACTTC.

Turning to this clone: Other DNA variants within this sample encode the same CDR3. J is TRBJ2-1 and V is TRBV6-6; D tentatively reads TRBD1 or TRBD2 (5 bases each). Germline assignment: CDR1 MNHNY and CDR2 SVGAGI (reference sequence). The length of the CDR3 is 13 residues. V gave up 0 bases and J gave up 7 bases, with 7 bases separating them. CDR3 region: CASSYSRGNEQFF. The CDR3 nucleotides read TGTGCCAGCAGTTACTCGAGGGGTAATGAGCAGTTCTTC.